These T cell receptor beta chains were read from a single sample in a study of T-cell reconstitution after alpha-beta-depleted transplantation in children. TCRdb re-analysed the PCR reads in MiXCR, keeping a single row per CDR3 protein. The sample lists hundreds of thousands of distinct CDR3 sequences; around 19% were seen once. Material: PBMCs from the stem cell graft donor, obtained from the stem cell graft. These receptors all stem from a human donor who donated a stem cell graft to a child with acute lymphoblastic leukemia. Each CDR3 is given with its conserved first and last residue. D genes are given only for firm matches. A clone size is listed for some rows: how often the clone was seen (once, few, many), or a class if it is expanded.

V: TRBV18
J: TRBJ2-2
size: NA
D: TRBD2
DNA: TGTGCCAGCTCACCACCGGCCCTAGCGGAGACCCACGGGGAGCTGTTTTTT
CDR3: CASSPPALAETHGELFF

V: TRBV5-1
J: TRBJ2-5
size: NA
D: NA
DNA: TGCGCCAGCAGCTTGTCAGGGCAGGGCCCAGAGACCCAGTACTTC
CDR3: CASSLSGQGPETQYF

V: TRBV5-4
J: TRBJ2-1
size: NA
D: TRBD2
DNA: TGTGCCAGCAGTCCAGCGGGAGGGCCTATTGGTGAGCAGTTCTTC
CDR3: CASSPAGGPIGEQFF

V: TRBV12-3/TRBV12-4
J: TRBJ2-4
size: few
D: NA
DNA: TGTGCCAGCAGTTTAGAAAGAGGGGGAGCCAAAAACATTCAGTACTTC
CDR3: CASSLERGGAKNIQYF

V: TRBV7-9
J: TRBJ2-7
size: NA
D: TRBD2
DNA: TGTGCCAGCAGCTGGGCGGGAGGGTCCAACGAGCAGTACTTC
CDR3: CASSWAGGSNEQYF

V: TRBV27
J: TRBJ1-1
size: few
D: NA
DNA: TGTGCCAGCAGTTTATGGGCAGGAAGCACTGAAGCTTTCTTT
CDR3: CASSLWAGSTEAFF

V: TRBV5-1
J: TRBJ2-3
size: NA
D: TRBD2
DNA: TGCGCCAGCAGCCCAACCTCGACTAGCGGGAGTTCGGGGACAGATACGCAGTATTTT
CDR3: CASSPTSTSGSSGTDTQYF

V: TRBV27
J: TRBJ2-3
size: few
D: TRBD1
DNA: TGTGCCAGCAGTTTGGGACAGGCTTGGGATACGCAGTATTTT
CDR3: CASSLGQAWDTQYF

V: TRBV2
J: TRBJ2-3
size: NA
D: TRBD1
DNA: TGTGCCAGCAGCCGAAGGCGGGACAGGGAGGGGAATACGCAGTATTTT
CDR3: CASSRRRDREGNTQYF

V: TRBV3-1
J: TRBJ1-1
size: NA
D: NA
DNA: TGTGCCAGCAGCCAAGAGTACGACATGCGGGGCCCGAACACTGAAGCTTTCTTT
CDR3: CASSQEYDMRGPNTEAFF

V: TRBV20-1
J: TRBJ2-3
size: few
D: TRBD2
DNA: TGCAGTGCACCTATGGGAGGGAGCACAGATACGCAGTATTTT
CDR3: CSAPMGGSTDTQYF

V: TRBV3-1
J: TRBJ2-1
size: few
D: TRBD2
DNA: TGTGCCAGCAGCCTTTCTAGCGGGCCCCACAATGAGCAGTTCTTC
CDR3: CASSLSSGPHNEQFF

V: TRBV20-1
J: TRBJ1-5
size: NA
D: NA
DNA: TGCAGTGCTAGTAGGAGGGGAAGCAATCAGCCCCAGCATTTT
CDR3: CSASRRGSNQPQHF

V: TRBV29-1
J: TRBJ1-5
size: few
D: TRBD1
DNA: TGCAGCGTTGTGAGTCAGGGGGCCGATCAGCCCCAGCATTTT
CDR3: CSVVSQGADQPQHF

V: TRBV5-4
J: TRBJ1-1
size: few
D: TRBD1
DNA: TGTGCCAGCAGCCCCTCCCCCAGGGGGAACTTTAGAGCTGAAGCTTTCTTT
CDR3: CASSPSPRGNFRAEAFF

V: TRBV6-4
J: TRBJ2-1
size: NA
D: NA
DNA: TGTGCCAGCAGTGACCTGAGCCGGTGGGGTGGATCCTACAATGAGCAGTTCTTC
CDR3: CASSDLSRWGGSYNEQFF

V: TRBV18
J: TRBJ1-5
size: few
D: TRBD1
DNA: TGTGCCAGCTCACCGAGGACAGGGGGTTATCAGCCCCAGCATTTT
CDR3: CASSPRTGGYQPQHF

V: TRBV7-9
J: TRBJ2-2
size: few
D: NA
DNA: TGTGCCAGCAGCTTAGCAGGACAACCGAACACCGGGGAGCTGTTTTTT
CDR3: CASSLAGQPNTGELFF

V: TRBV15
J: TRBJ1-2
size: NA
D: TRBD1
DNA: TGTGCCACCAGCAGTGTGCGGGACAGCTATGGCTACACCTTC
CDR3: CATSSVRDSYGYTF

V: TRBV20-1
J: TRBJ1-1
size: NA
D: NA
DNA: TGCAGTGCTAGAGTTGGTCCGAACACTGAAGCTTTCTTT
CDR3: CSARVGPNTEAFF

V: TRBV5-1
J: TRBJ1-3
size: few
D: TRBD1
DNA: TGCGCCAGCAGCTGGGAAACCGGGACAGGGACTGGAAACACCATATATTTT
CDR3: CASSWETGTGTGNTIYF

V: TRBV5-1
J: TRBJ1-6
size: few
D: NA
DNA: TGCGCCAGCAAACACCCGAATTCACCCCTCCACTTT
CDR3: CASKHPNSPLHF

V: TRBV29-1
J: TRBJ2-2
size: many
D: NA
DNA: TGCAGCGTGGACAGCCTTCAAGGGACCGGGGAGCTGTTTTTT
CDR3: CSVDSLQGTGELFF

V: TRBV5-1
J: TRBJ2-7
size: many
D: NA
DNA: TGCGCCAGCAGCTTAAGAACATCCTACGAGCAGTACTTC
CDR3: CASSLRTSYEQYF

V: TRBV14
J: TRBJ2-3
size: NA
D: TRBD2
DNA: TGTGCCAGCAGCCCCGCGATCAGCGGGGGCACAGATACGCAGTATTTT
CDR3: CASSPAISGGTDTQYF

V: TRBV20-1
J: TRBJ1-5
size: NA
D: NA
DNA: TGCAGTGCTAGCGGGACTTTTAGCAATCAGCCCCAGCATTTT
CDR3: CSASGTFSNQPQHF

V: TRBV5-1
J: TRBJ1-1
size: NA
D: NA
DNA: TGCGCCAGCAGCTTGGGTGGAGCTAGTCCGAGGGAAGCTTTCTTT
CDR3: CASSLGGASPREAFF

V: TRBV5-1
J: TRBJ2-7
size: NA
D: TRBD1
DNA: TGCGCCAGCAGATATACAGGGGGCGTCGACGAGCAGTACTTC
CDR3: CASRYTGGVDEQYF

V: TRBV27
J: TRBJ1-2
size: few
D: TRBD1
DNA: TGTGCCAGCAGTCCAGCCGGGACAGGGGGCAACGGCTACACCTTC
CDR3: CASSPAGTGGNGYTF

V: TRBV14
J: TRBJ1-2
size: NA
D: NA
DNA: TGTGCCAGCAGCCTGCGGAGAGAGGCCCATGGCTACACCTTC
CDR3: CASSLRREAHGYTF

V: TRBV4-1
J: TRBJ1-5
size: NA
D: TRBD1
DNA: TGCGCCAGCAGCCTACAGGGGGGAGGCATTGACAATCAGCCCCAGCATTTT
CDR3: CASSLQGGGIDNQPQHF

V: TRBV12-3/TRBV12-4
J: TRBJ2-1
size: NA
D: NA
DNA: TGTGCCAGCAGTTTACTCGGAGGTGGTGAGCAGTTCTTC
CDR3: CASSLLGGGEQFF

V: TRBV27
J: TRBJ2-7
size: NA
D: NA
DNA: TGTGCCAGCAGTTACAGGTCAGGGAGAAACTACGAGCAGTACTTC
CDR3: CASSYRSGRNYEQYF

V: TRBV18
J: TRBJ1-2
size: NA
D: NA
DNA: TGTGCCAGCTCACCCGAATCTTCATACCGATCTAACTATGGCTACACCTTC
CDR3: CASSPESSYRSNYGYTF

V: TRBV7-6
J: TRBJ2-1
size: many
D: NA
DNA: TGTGCCAGCAGCTCACAGAGCTCCTACAATGAGCAGTTCTTC
CDR3: CASSSQSSYNEQFF

V: TRBV2
J: TRBJ2-1
size: few
D: NA
DNA: TGTGCCAGCAGTGGGGGACTTACCAACAATGAGCAGTTCTTC
CDR3: CASSGGLTNNEQFF

V: TRBV2
J: TRBJ1-2
size: NA
D: NA
DNA: TGTGCCAGAACCCCGGGTGTAGGCCCAGTTGATGGCTACACCTTC
CDR3: CARTPGVGPVDGYTF

V: TRBV12-5
J: TRBJ2-3
size: NA
D: TRBD2
DNA: TGTGCTAGTGGTTTGCCGACCGGGACTAGCGGGGGCACAGATACGCAGTATTTT
CDR3: CASGLPTGTSGGTDTQYF

V: TRBV7-9
J: TRBJ1-5
size: NA
D: TRBD1
DNA: TGTGCCAGCAGCGAGGACAGGGGGCCTAATCAGCCCCAGCATTTT
CDR3: CASSEDRGPNQPQHF

V: TRBV12-3/TRBV12-4
J: TRBJ1-3
size: many
D: NA
DNA: TGTGCCAGCAGCAACAAGGGCGCCGGCTCTGGAAACACCATATATTTT
CDR3: CASSNKGAGSGNTIYF